This T cell receptor beta chain was captured in a study of shared clonotypes between healthy human individuals. Comments on this clone: Its specificity is unknown.

Genomic DNA per cell subset filled all wells of several immunoSEQ plates. In the study's own analysis: Junction-only sequences without quality scores came from ImmunoSEQ, so filtering differed. Clones were read by immunoSEQ multiplex PCR, and TCRdb kept only the in-frame ones, dropping some. That table supplies the V and J calls and clone size; D and trimming were determined from the DNA. The top ten hold approximately 1.2% of the sample, which has roughly 2,000,000 clones, about 95% seen once. V dropped 1 base and J dropped 2 bases, with 15 bases sitting between them. Germline CDR1 LGHNA, CDR2 YSLEER. The CDR3 runs 16 residues. As defined, naive CD8 cells were CD45RO-negative and positively selected for CCR7, with terminally differentiated effector memory CD45RA+ cells excluded. Donors included only healthy HIV-negative adults lacking recent acute infections or vaccinations. Findings of the study overall: Investigators expected sequencing depth to affect clonotype sharing among donors.

This TCR was recovered from a man aged 18 to 35 in good health. Input material: naive CD8+ T cells sorted from blood. The chain combines TRBV4-3 with TRBJ2-7; D is possibly TRBD2 (6 bases). Here the CDR3 DNA reads TGCGCCAGCAGCCAAGGCGGTGGAGGGGCACCCTACGAGCAGTACTTC. Residues: CASSQGGGGAPYEQYF.